This T cell receptor beta chain comes out of a study of chronic HIV infection and antiretroviral therapy. TCRdb recomputed calls from the 5' RACE reads with MiXCR, one row per CDR3 protein. The profile covers 40,000 to 50,000 distinct CDR3 sequences, with 15% to 20% appearing a single time and roughly 3% taken by the ten largest. There are a few counts of this clonotype. V was clipped by 0 bases and J by 5 bases, with 5 bases between them. CDR1 and CDR2 from the germline V gene are LGHDT and YNNKEL (reference sequence). This CDR3 is built from 12 residues. The receptor was isolated from an adult who had HIV and had not received antiretroviral therapy, or was an uninfected healthy control (not recorded which). The chain recombines TRBV3-1 with TRBJ2-7, with unresolved D. The specimen sequenced was peripheral blood. The CDR3 nucleotides are TGTGCCAGCAGCCAAGATCGGGACGAGCAGTACTTC. Its protein product is CASSQDRDEQYF.